This T cell receptor (beta chain) was documented in a study of PD-L1 blockade in urothelial cancer. Study-wide background: Males with bladder-origin urothelial cancer made up about 85% of the 29 patients. Investigators checked blood 3 weeks (second dose) and 6 weeks after treatment start. Study-wide points: Those with durable benefit had larger increases in tumor-associated blood clones at 3 weeks.

With 5 bases removed from V and 3 bases from J, the gap between germline ends came to 14 bases. Germline assignment: CDR1 MNHNS and CDR2 SASEGT. The CDR3 extends over 15 amino acids. About this clone: The antigen remains undetermined.

Sample time point: peripheral blood 6 weeks after treatment start. Patient disease was locally advanced or metastatic urothelial carcinoma. The protocol was immunoSEQ multiplex PCR, while the TCRdb copy is restricted to in-frame clones and leaves out a portion. The sample has more than 45,000 clones, about 82% seen once. The rearrangement joins TRBV6-1 to TRBJ1-3; tentative D call: TRBD1 (6 bases). The receptor was derived from a man in his 70s with urothelial cancer. This sample comprised PBMCs, obtained around atezolizumab (anti-PD-L1) treatment. This CDR3 reads CASSSPAGVGNTIYF. CDR3 bases: TGTGCCAGCAGTTCCCCGGCAGGGGTTGGAAACACCATATATTTT.